Below are 2 T cell receptor beta chains sequenced from a single sample in a study of blood T cell repertoires in COVID-19. Only in-frame clones appear in the TCRdb table, and some are missing; sequencing was by immunoSEQ multiplex PCR. The sample yields some 43,000 clones, over 80% seen once. What was sequenced was peripheral blood. The receptors shown here come from a man aged 60 to 75 with active COVID-19.

The J gene is TRBJ2-1, the V gene TRBV10-3, with 13 bases matching TRBD2. This CDR3 comprises 14 residues. J lost 5 bases, V lost 7 bases, and 2 bases had no gene match. Germline V gives CDR1 ENHRY, CDR2 SYGVKD. The CDR3 nucleotides are TGTGCCATCACTGGGACTAGCGGGGACAATGAGCAGTTCTTC. Translating it yields CAITGTSGDNEQFF.

V usage is TRBV30 and J usage is TRBJ1-5; tentative D call: TRBD1 (6 bases). Per the germline V gene, CDR1 is GTSNPN and CDR2 is SVGIG (reference sequence). The CDR3 is 13 amino acids. CDR3 DNA sequence: TGTGCTGGTGGGGGCTCGGGCAATCAGCCCCAGCATTTT. As protein: CAGGGSGNQPQHF.